This T cell receptor (beta chain) was identified in a study of blood T cell repertoires in COVID-19. Study overall: Specimens from acute and convalescent COVID-19 originated in the United States, Italy and Spain. From T cells, B-cell-depleted T cells, or PBMCs came the material, which was cDNA or gDNA.

CDR3 length: 13 residues. Between the trimmed V and J ends, which lost 3 bases and 4 bases, there was a span of 6 bases. Germline V gives CDR1 KGHSH, CDR2 LQKENI. Libraries were prepared by immunoSEQ multiplex PCR; TCRdb keeps only in-frame clonotypes and omits some of them. Of 310,000 or so clones in the sample, 65% to 85% were seen once. Sequenced material: peripheral blood. The chain employs TRBV18 and TRBJ1-4; D not certain. The receptor comes from a woman aged 45-60 years with acute or convalescent COVID-19. The CDR3 nucleotides are TGTGCCAGCTCACCCGGGGTTAATGAAAAACTGTTTTTT. Translation: CASSPGVNEKLFF.